Presented here are 24 T cell receptor beta chains from one specimen sequenced in a study of PD-1 blockade in mismatch repair-deficient tumors. TCRdb keeps only in-frame clones here, not all; method: immunoSEQ multiplex PCR. This sample has tens of thousands of clones, with 84% found just once. The source was PBMCs, collected before pembrolizumab treatment. The origin of the receptors is an adult with mismatch repair-deficient cancer.

The V call is TRBV7-9, the J call TRBJ2-3, with D perhaps TRBD2 (5 bases). V was pared by 11 bases and J by 6 bases, with 15 bases between. The CDR3 sequence is 12 residues long. Germline lookup yields CDR1 SEHNR and CDR2 FQNEAQ (reference sequence). The chain's CDR3 is CASRFGGDTQYF. The CDR3 DNA reads TGTGCCTCCCGGTTTGGAGGTGATACGCAGTATTTT.

The chain employs TRBV19 and TRBJ2-1, with 9 bases identical to TRBD2. Germline V lookup: CDR1 LNHDA, CDR2 SQIVND (reference sequence). CDR3 size: 14 residues. V was clipped by 6 bases and J by 4 bases; unmatched bases: 4. The CDR3 loop is CASSWREGYNEQFF. In DNA form, the CDR3 reads TGTGCCAGTAGCTGGCGGGAGGGGTACAATGAGCAGTTCTTC.

This chain uses TRBV25-1 with TRBJ1-2; D is unclear. The germline CDR1 and CDR2 sequences are MGHDK and SYGVNS. V lost 1 base and J lost 8, with 8 bases in between. CDR3 length: 12 amino acids. The CDR3 nucleotides read TGTGCCAGCAGTGAATCTGCGGGGGGCTACACCTTC. This encodes CASSESAGGYTF.

The V and J genes are TRBV30 and TRBJ2-2; 8 nucleotides agree with TRBD2. Germline loops: CDR1 GTSNPN, CDR2 SVGIG (reference sequence). Trimming removed 8 bases from V and 2 bases from J; junction bases left unmatched: 7. The CDR3 runs 14 residues. In nucleotides, the CDR3 is TGTGCCAGAACTAGCGGTCTCAACACCGGGGAGCTGTTTTTT. This codes for CARTSGLNTGELFF.

The V and J genes are TRBV29-1 and TRBJ1-1, with D perhaps matching TRBD1 (5 bases). Deletions cut 7 bases from V and 4 bases from J, with 13 bases between. The germline V gene encodes CDR1 SQVTM and CDR2 ANQGSEA. The CDR3 spans 12 residues. CDR3 loop: CSAEGAGTEAFF. The DNA for the CDR3 is TGCAGCGCCGAAGGGGCAGGCACTGAAGCTTTCTTT.

This clone showed up just a few times. The chain employs TRBV4-2 and TRBJ2-7; maybe TRBD1 (6 bases). Trimming removed 3 bases from V and 0 bases from J, with 12 bases in between. The CDR3 is 15 amino acids. Germline CDR1 and CDR2: LGHNA and YNFKEQ. The CDR3 nucleotides read TGTGCCAGCAGCCAGGGGACAACCCCCTCCTACGAGCAGTACTTC. It encodes CASSQGTTPSYEQYF.

The V call is TRBV7-2, the J call TRBJ2-2, with D maybe TRBD1 (6 bases). The CDR3 has 13 amino acids. CDR1 and CDR2 from the germline V gene are SGHTA and FQGNSA. Trimming pared 5 bases from V and 5 bases from J, leaving 9 bases between. The chain's CDR3 is CASSVDRTGELFF. The CDR3 bases are TGTGCCAGCAGCGTCGACAGGACCGGGGAGCTGTTTTTT. The full variable domain, completed using reference TRBV7-2 and TRBJ2-2, is GAGVSQSPSNKVTEKGKDVELRCDPISGHTALYWYRQSLGQGLEFLIYFQGNSAPDKSGLPSDRFSAERTGGSVSTLTIQRTQQEDSAVYLCASSVDRTGELFFGEGSRLTVL.

The rearrangement links TRBV2 to TRBJ2-3; perhaps TRBD2 as D (6 bases). Per the germline V gene, CDR1 is SNHLY and CDR2 is FYNNEI. V lost 8 bases and J 2 bases, leaving 17 bases between the germline ends. The CDR3 length is 15 residues. In nucleotides, the CDR3 is TGTGCCAGCGGGAGGACGGAGATATCCACAGATACGCAGTATTTT. The encoded protein is CASGRTEISTDTQYF.

The chain couples TRBV30 to TRBJ2-6; 8 positions agree with TRBD1. V lost 1 base and J lost 2; bases outside the gene matches: 1. Germline V gene data show CDR1 as GTSNPN and CDR2 as SVGIG (reference sequence). CDR3 size: 15 residues. DNA for the CDR3: TGTGCCTGGAGTGAGACAGGGGCTGGGGCCAACGTCCTGACTTTC. Its protein product is CAWSETGAGANVLTF.

V gene TRBV4-1 combines with J gene TRBJ2-5; 12 nucleotides align to TRBD2. V lost 4 bases, J lost 5 bases, and 11 bases stayed unmatched. The CDR3 totals 17 residues. In germline, CDR1 is MGHRA, CDR2 YSYEKL. The CDR3 sequence is CASSLRLTSGSRETQYF. For the CDR3, the DNA is TGCGCCAGCAGCCTAAGATTGACTAGCGGGAGCCGGGAGACCCAGTACTTC.

The rearrangement uses TRBV2 and TRBJ2-5; no clear D. This CDR3 is 11 amino acids long. Per the germline V gene, CDR1 is SNHLY and CDR2 is FYNNEI. The V and J ends lost 2 bases and 5 bases respectively, with 3 bases between them. The CDR3 bases are TGTGCCAGCAGTGAACGGGAGACCCAGTACTTC. Translation: CASSERETQYF. Looking up the rest from reference TRBV2 and TRBJ2-5 gives the full variable domain: EPEVTQTPSHQVTQMGQEVILRCVPISNHLYFYWYRQILGQKVEFLVSFYNNEISEKSEIFDDQFSVERPDGSNFTLKIRSTKLEDSAMYFCASSERETQYFGPGTRLLVL.

The chain employs TRBV10-3 and TRBJ1-2; 9 nucleotides match TRBD1. CDR1 and CDR2 from the germline V gene are ENHRY and SYGVKD. J was trimmed by 2 bases and V by 11 bases; bases with no gene match: 3. The length of the CDR3 is 12 residues. The CDR3 reads CASGQGNYGYTF. CDR3 in DNA: TGTGCCTCAGGACAGGGGAACTATGGCTACACCTTC.

This clone was recorded once. The chain is built from TRBV30 and TRBJ1-5; 7 bases match TRBD1. The junction had 19 bases not matched to a gene; V was cut back by 8 bases and J by 6 bases. This CDR3 has 16 amino acids. Germline-derived CDR1 and CDR2 are GTSNPN and SVGIG (reference sequence). The CDR3 loop reads CAAPRIDREDSQPQHF. CDR3 DNA sequence: TGTGCCGCACCTCGGATAGACAGGGAGGATAGTCAGCCCCAGCATTTT.

The chain employs TRBV6-1 and TRBJ2-1; possible D gene TRBD2, 5 bases. This CDR3 spans 13 amino acids. The germline V gene has CDR1 MNHNS and CDR2 SASEGT. The V end was cut by 6 bases, the J end by 0 bases, with 6 bases between. The CDR3 DNA follows: TGTGCCAGCAGGGGGAGCTCCTACAATGAGCAGTTCTTC. Protein product: CASRGSSYNEQFF.

This chain uses TRBV2 with TRBJ1-3, with D possibly being TRBD1 (6 bases). Germline V gene data show CDR1 as SNHLY and CDR2 as FYNNEI. This CDR3 has 15 amino acids. V lost 6 bases and J lost 0, with 12 bases in between. This CDR3 reads CASRPTGSSGNTIYF. The CDR3, as DNA: TGTGCCAGCAGGCCAACAGGGAGCTCTGGAAACACCATATATTTT.

The J gene is TRBJ2-1, the V gene TRBV27; D unclear. Trimming shortened V by 6 bases and J by 3 bases, and 9 bases separated the two germline ends. Germline lookup yields CDR1 MNHEY and CDR2 SMNVEV (reference sequence). The CDR3 sequence is 13 residues long. The CDR3: CASRPDNYNEQFF. CDR3 nucleotides: TGTGCCAGCAGACCCGACAACTACAATGAGCAGTTCTTC.

The chain links TRBV18 to TRBJ2-1; D unclear. This CDR3 has 14 amino acids. Looked up from germline, CDR1 is KGHSH and CDR2 is LQKENI. V lost 2 bases and J lost 5, with 10 bases in between. CDR3 sequence: CASSPATQDNEQFF. CDR3 bases: TGTGCCAGCTCACCAGCCACGCAGGACAATGAGCAGTTCTTC.

The chain is built from TRBV7-3 and TRBJ2-5; TRBD2 is a possible D gene (6 bases). The germline gives CDR1 SGHTA, CDR2 FQGTGA. This CDR3 spans 13 amino acids. With 5 bases removed from V and 5 bases from J, the gap between germline ends came to 12 bases. CDR3 amino acids: CASSRGSEETQYF. The CDR3 DNA follows: TGTGCCAGCAGCCGGGGGAGCGAGGAGACCCAGTACTTC.

The table lists this clone with a few counts. V gene TRBV4-2 combines with J gene TRBJ1-1; D remains unclear. The germline CDR1 and CDR2 sequences are LGHNA and YNFKEQ. V dropped 0 bases and J dropped 3 bases, with 8 bases sitting between them. The CDR3 has 14 amino acids. DNA of the CDR3: TGTGCCAGCAGCCAAGATTCCGTAGACACTGAAGCTTTCTTT. Amino acid sequence: CASSQDSVDTEAFF.

V usage is TRBV2 and J usage is TRBJ1-1; D gene uncertain. The germline V gene has CDR1 SNHLY and CDR2 FYNNEI. This CDR3 is 14 amino acids long. Trimming took 5 bases from V and 1 from J, leaving 11 bases between them. CDR3 coding DNA: TGTGCCAGCAGTTCTTTGGGGAGGAACACTGAAGCTTTCTTT. Encoded protein: CASSSLGRNTEAFF. Drawing the rest from reference TRBV2 and TRBJ1-1, the complete variable domain is EPEVTQTPSHQVTQMGQEVILRCVPISNHLYFYWYRQILGQKVEFLVSFYNNEISEKSEIFDDQFSVERPDGSNFTLKIRSTKLEDSAMYFCASSSLGRNTEAFFGQGTRLTVV.

The chain recombines TRBV6-1 with TRBJ1-6; TRBD1 aligns across 10 bases. Germline CDR1 reads MNHNS; CDR2 reads SASEGT. V trimming: 6 bases; J trimming: 13 bases; junction bases outside the gene matches: 9. CDR3 length equals 14 residues. The CDR3 sequence: CASREDRGGWPLHF. CDR3 coding DNA: TGTGCCAGCAGGGAGGACAGGGGGGGATGGCCCCTCCACTTT.

This chain joins TRBV4-1 and TRBJ1-4; D uncertain. Germline lookup yields CDR1 MGHRA and CDR2 YSYEKL. The CDR3 contains 14 residues. Trimming removed 4 bases from V and 5 bases from J, with 11 bases in between. CDR3 nucleotide sequence: TGCGCCAGCAGCCCGCCTCACGGGAATGAAAAACTGTTTTTT. This encodes CASSPPHGNEKLFF.

The gene calls are TRBV28 and TRBJ1-2; no definite D call. The V gene's germline CDR1 is MDHEN and CDR2 SYDVKM. The CDR3 loop spans 13 amino acids. V was cut by 3 bases and J by 4 bases, with 9 bases left in between. The CDR3 protein is CASSFQETYGYTF. CDR3 DNA: TGTGCCAGCAGTTTTCAGGAAACCTATGGCTACACCTTC.

This clone was found once. The chain combines TRBV28 with TRBJ1-2; 7 bases align to TRBD1. The V and J ends lost 6 bases and 4 bases, in that order; junction bases with no gene match: 8. The CDR3 has 14 residues. Germline values: CDR1 MDHEN, CDR2 SYDVKM. CDR3: CASSQQGPRYGYTF. As DNA, the CDR3 is TGTGCCAGCAGCCAACAGGGGCCTCGCTATGGCTACACCTTC.